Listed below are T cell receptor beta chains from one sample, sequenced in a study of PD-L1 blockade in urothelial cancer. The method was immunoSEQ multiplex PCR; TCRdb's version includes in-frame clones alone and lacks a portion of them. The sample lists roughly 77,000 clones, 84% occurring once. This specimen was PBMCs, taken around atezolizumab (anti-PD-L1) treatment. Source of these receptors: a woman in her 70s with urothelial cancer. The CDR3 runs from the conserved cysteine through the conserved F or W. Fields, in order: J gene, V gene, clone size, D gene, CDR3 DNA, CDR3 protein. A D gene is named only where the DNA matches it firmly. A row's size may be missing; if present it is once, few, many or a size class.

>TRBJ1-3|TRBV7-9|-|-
TGTGCCAGCAGCGACGGGAGCAGCTCTGGAAACACCATATATTTT
CASSDGSSSGNTIYF
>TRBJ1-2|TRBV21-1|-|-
TGTGCCAGCAGCTACCAGGGACAGGGGAACTTCTATGGCTACACCTTC
CASSYQGQGNFYGYTF
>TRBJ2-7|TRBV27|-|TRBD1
TGTGCCAGCAGCCGAAAAAGGGACAGTTCCTACGAGCAGTACTTC
CASSRKRDSSYEQYF
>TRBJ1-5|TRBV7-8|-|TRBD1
TGTGCCAGCAGCCCAGGACAGGGATGGTATCAGCCCCAGCATTTT
CASSPGQGWYQPQHF
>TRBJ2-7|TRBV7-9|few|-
TGTGCCAGCAGCTGGCCCGGGACAACAGTCGAGCAGTACTTC
CASSWPGTTVEQYF
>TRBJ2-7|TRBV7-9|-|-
TGTGCCAGCAGCTTATTCGGGAGCCCAGGAGCGGTCGAGCAGTACTTC
CASSLFGSPGAVEQYF
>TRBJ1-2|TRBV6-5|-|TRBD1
TGTGCCAGCAGTTACTCTTTACAGGGGTATGGCTACACCTTC
CASSYSLQGYGYTF
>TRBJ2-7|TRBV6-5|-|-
TGTGCCAGCAGGTCTAGCGCGTCCTACGAGCAGTACTTC
CASRSSASYEQYF
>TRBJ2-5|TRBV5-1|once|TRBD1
TGCGCCAGCAGCAAGACAGGGGACTACCAAGAGACCCAGTACTTC
CASSKTGDYQETQYF
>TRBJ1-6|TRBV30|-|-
TGTGCCTGGAGTGTACCTAGCTCCTATAATTCACCCCTCCACTTT
CAWSVPSSYNSPLHF
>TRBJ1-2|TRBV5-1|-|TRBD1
TGCGCCAGCAGCTGGGCGGGACAGGGGAAGGATGGCTACACCTTC
CASSWAGQGKDGYTF
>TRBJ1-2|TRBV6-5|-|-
TGTGCCAGCAGTTACATGAGGGTTGGTGGCTACACCTTC
CASSYMRVGGYTF
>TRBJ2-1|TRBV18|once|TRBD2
TGTGCCAGTGCAGGGAGGGTGTACAATGAGCAGTTCTTC
CASAGRVYNEQFF
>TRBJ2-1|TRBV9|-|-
TGTGCCAGCAGCGTAGACTCTGGCGGACTATACAATGAGCAGTTCTTC
CASSVDSGGLYNEQFF
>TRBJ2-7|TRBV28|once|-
TGTGCCAGCAGTTTGCGCCTAGGATACGAGCAGTACTTC
CASSLRLGYEQYF
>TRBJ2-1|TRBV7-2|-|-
TGTGCCAGCAGCTTAGTTCGAGCTTCCAATGAGCAGTTCTTC
CASSLVRASNEQFF
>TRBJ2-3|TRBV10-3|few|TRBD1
TGTGCCATCAATGACAGGGCCATGGGCACAGATACGCAGTATTTT
CAINDRAMGTDTQYF
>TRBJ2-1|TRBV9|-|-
TGTGCCAGCAGCGTAGTGGGATCAGGGGTTGGGTCCTACAATGAGCAGTTCTTC
CASSVVGSGVGSYNEQFF
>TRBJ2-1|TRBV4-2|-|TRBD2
TGTGCCAGCAGCAAGAGCGGGGGGAGATACAATGAGCAGTTCTTC
CASSKSGGRYNEQFF
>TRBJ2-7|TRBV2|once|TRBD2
TGTGCCAGCAGTGGGACTAGCGGGAGATGGAGCTACGAGCAGTACTTC
CASSGTSGRWSYEQYF
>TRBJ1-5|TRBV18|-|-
TGTGCCAGCTCGACAGGTAGCGGCAATCAGCCCCAGCATTTT
CASSTGSGNQPQHF
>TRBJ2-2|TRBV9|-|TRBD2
TGTGCCAGCAGCTCCTTGGGACTAGCGGGGCTCAGGGAGCTGTTTTTT
CASSSLGLAGLRELFF
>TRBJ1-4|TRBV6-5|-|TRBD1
TGTGCCAGCAGCAGGACAGGGACGAGTGAAAAACTGTTTTTT
CASSRTGTSEKLFF
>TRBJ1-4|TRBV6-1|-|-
TGTGCCAGCAGTGAACTACGTGAAAAACTGTTTTTT
CASSELREKLFF
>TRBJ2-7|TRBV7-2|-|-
TGTGCCAGCAGCTCGCCGTCCCTTTTAGGGGGAGGGGGGCGCTACGAGCAGTACTTC
CASSSPSLLGGGGRYEQYF
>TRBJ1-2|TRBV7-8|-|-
TGTGCCAGCAGCTTTGGGGAGCTTTCCTATGGCTACACCTTC
CASSFGELSYGYTF
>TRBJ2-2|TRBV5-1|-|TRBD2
TGCGCCAGCAGCTTGCAGGGACTAGACACCGGGGAGCTGTTTTTT
CASSLQGLDTGELFF
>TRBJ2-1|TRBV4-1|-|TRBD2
TGCGCCAGCAGCCAAGAAGGGACTAGTACCTACAATGAGCAGTTCTTC
CASSQEGTSTYNEQFF
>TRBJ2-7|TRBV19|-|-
TGTGCCAGTAGTTCAGGGTTAGCCAGGACCTACGAGCAGTACTTC
CASSSGLARTYEQYF
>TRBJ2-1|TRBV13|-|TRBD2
TGTGCCAGCAGCTTAAAACTAGCGGGAGTGAATGAGCAGTTCTTC
CASSLKLAGVNEQFF
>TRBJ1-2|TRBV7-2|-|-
TGTGCCAGCAGCTTAGAGACATACTACTATGGCTACACCTTC
CASSLETYYYGYTF
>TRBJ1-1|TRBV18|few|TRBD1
TGTGCCAGCTCACCCCAGGGGGCGGATAGCACTGAAGCTTTCTTT
CASSPQGADSTEAFF
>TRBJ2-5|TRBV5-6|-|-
TGTGCCAGCAGCCTGGGGCAAAACCGATGGGAGACCCAGTACTTC
CASSLGQNRWETQYF
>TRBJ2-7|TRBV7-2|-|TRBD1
TGTGCCAGCAGCAGGGACAGGGGTTACGAGCAGTACTTC
CASSRDRGYEQYF
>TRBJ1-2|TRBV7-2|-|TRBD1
TGTGCCAGCAGCCCTCCGGACAGGGCTTTCAGGGGCTACACCTTC
CASSPPDRAFRGYTF